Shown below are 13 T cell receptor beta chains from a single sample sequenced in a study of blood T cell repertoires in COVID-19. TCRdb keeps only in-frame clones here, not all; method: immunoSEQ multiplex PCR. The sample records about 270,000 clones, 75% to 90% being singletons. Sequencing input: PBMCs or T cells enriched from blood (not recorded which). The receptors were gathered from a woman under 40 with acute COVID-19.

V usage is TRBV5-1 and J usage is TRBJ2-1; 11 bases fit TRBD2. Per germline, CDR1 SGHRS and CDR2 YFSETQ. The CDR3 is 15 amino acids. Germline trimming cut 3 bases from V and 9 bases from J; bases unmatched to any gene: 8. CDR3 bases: TGCGCCAGCAGCTCTGGCACTAGCGGGAGAGTTGAGCAGTTCTTC. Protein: CASSSGTSGRVEQFF.

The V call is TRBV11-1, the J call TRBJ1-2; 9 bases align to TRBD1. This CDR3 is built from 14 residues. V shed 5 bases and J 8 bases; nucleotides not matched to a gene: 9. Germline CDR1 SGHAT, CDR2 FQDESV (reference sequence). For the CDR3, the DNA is TGTGCCAGCAGCAAAAGTAGACAGGGGGACGGCTACACCTTC. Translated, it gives CASSKSRQGDGYTF.

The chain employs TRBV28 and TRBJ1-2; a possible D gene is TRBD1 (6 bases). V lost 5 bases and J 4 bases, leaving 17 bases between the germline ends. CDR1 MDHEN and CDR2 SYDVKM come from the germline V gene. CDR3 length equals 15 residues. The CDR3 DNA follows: TGTGCCAGCAGTCTGGCTACAGGGACGGGCTATGGCTACACCTTC. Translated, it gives CASSLATGTGYGYTF.

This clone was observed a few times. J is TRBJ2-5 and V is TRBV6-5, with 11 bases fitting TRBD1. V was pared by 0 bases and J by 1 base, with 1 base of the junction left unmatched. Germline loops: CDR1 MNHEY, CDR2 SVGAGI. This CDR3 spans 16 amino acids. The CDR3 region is CASSYSGTGGQETQYF. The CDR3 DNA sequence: TGTGCCAGCAGTTACTCCGGGACAGGGGGCCAAGAGACCCAGTACTTC.

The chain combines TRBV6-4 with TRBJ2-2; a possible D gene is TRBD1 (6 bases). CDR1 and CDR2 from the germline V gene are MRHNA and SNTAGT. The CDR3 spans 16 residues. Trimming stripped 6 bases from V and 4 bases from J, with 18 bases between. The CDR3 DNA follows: TGTGCCAGCAGACCCCTAGACAGGTACGGCACCGGGGAGCTGTTTTTT. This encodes CASRPLDRYGTGELFF.

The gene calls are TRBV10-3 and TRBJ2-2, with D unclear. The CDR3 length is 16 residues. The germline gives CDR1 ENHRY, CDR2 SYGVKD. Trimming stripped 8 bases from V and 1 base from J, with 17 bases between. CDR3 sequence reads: CAISDGYDMNTGELFF. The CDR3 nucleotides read TGTGCCATCTCGGATGGTTACGACATGAACACCGGGGAGCTGTTTTTT.

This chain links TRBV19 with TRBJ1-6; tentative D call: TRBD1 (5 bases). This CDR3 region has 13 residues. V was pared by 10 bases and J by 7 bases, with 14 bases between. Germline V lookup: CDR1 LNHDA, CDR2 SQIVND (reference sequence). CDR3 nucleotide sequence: TGTGCCACCAGAGGGGAGGGGAATTCACCCCTCCACTTT. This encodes CATRGEGNSPLHF.

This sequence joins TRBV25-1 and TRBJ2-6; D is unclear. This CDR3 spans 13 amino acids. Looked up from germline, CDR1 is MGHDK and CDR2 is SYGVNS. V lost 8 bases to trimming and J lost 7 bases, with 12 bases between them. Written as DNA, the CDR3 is TGTGCCAGCGCCCAATACGGTGCCAACGTCCTGACTTTC. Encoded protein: CASAQYGANVLTF.

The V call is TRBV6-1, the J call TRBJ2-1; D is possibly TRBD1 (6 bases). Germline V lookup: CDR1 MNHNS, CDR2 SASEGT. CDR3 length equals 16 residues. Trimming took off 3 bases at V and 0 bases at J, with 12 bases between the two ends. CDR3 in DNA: TGTGCCAGCAGTGATAGGGGGAGTCTCTCCTACAATGAGCAGTTCTTC. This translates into CASSDRGSLSYNEQFF.

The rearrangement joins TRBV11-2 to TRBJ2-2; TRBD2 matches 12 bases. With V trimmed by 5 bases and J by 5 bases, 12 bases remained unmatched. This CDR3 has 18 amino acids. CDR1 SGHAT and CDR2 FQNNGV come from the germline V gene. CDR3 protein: CASSGTSGRPTGTGELFF. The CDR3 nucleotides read TGTGCCAGCAGCGGTACTAGCGGGAGGCCTACGGGAACCGGGGAGCTGTTTTTT.

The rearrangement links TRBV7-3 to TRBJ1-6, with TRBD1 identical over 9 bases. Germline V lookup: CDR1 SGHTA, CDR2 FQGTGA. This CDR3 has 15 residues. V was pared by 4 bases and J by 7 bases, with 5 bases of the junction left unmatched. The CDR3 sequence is CASSSTGGVNSPLHF. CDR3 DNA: TGTGCCAGCAGCTCCACAGGGGGCGTCAATTCACCCCTCCACTTT.

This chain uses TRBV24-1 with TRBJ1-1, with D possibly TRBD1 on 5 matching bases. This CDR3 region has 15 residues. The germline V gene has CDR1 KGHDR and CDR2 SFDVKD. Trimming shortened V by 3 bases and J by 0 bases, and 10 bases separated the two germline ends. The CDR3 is CATSDGGDLNTEAFF. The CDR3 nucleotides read TGTGCCACCAGTGATGGCGGGGACTTGAACACTGAAGCTTTCTTT.

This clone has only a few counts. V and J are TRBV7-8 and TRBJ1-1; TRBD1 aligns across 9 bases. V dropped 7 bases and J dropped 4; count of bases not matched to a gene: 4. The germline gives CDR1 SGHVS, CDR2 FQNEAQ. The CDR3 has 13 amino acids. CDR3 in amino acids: CASKGQGGTEAFF. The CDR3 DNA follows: TGTGCCAGCAAGGGACAGGGAGGCACTGAAGCTTTCTTT.